This paragraph covers one T cell receptor beta chain sequence. What it binds is unknown. The length of the CDR3 is 14 residues. Germline CDR1 reads MDHEN; CDR2 reads SYDVKM. V dropped 5 bases and J dropped 7 bases, with 14 bases sitting between them. This specimen belongs to a study of PD-1 blockade in mismatch repair-deficient tumors. Study-level findings and limits: Rapid post-treatment expansion, then contraction, generally preceding radiologic response, marked tumor-resident clones.

Method: immunoSEQ multiplex PCR; TCRdb's copy keeps in-frame clones and lacks some. The sample contains tens of thousands of clones, approximately 83% of which appear only once. The rearrangement links TRBV28 to TRBJ1-4; D call uncertain. This specimen was peripheral blood, taken 12 weeks after starting pembrolizumab. This receptor was obtained from an adult with mismatch repair-deficient cancer. As DNA, the CDR3 is TGTGCCAGCAGTCGGGGTTCTCGAGTTGAAAAACTGTTTTTT. It is translated as CASSRGSRVEKLFF.